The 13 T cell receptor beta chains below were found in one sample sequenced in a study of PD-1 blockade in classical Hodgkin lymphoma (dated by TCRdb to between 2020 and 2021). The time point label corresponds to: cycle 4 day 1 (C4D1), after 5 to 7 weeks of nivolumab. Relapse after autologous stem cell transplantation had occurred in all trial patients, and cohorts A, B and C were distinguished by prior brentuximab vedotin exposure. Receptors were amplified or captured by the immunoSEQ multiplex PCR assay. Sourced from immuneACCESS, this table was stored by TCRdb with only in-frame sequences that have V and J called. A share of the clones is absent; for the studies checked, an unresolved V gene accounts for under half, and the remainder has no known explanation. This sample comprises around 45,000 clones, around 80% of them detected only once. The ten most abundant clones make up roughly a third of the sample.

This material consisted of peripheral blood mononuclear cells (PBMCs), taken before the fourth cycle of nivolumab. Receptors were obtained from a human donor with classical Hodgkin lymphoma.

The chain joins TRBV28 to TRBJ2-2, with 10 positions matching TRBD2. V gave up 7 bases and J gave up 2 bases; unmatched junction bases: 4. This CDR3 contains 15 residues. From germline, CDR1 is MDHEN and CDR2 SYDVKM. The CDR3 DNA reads TGTGCCAGCATAAGCGGGGGGGCTAACACCGGGGAGCTGTTTTTT. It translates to CASISGGANTGELFF.

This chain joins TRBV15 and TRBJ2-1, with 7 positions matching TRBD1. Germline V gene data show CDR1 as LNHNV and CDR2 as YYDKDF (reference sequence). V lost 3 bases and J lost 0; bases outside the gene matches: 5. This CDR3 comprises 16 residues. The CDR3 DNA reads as TGTGCCACCAGCAGCACCGGGACAGACTCCTACAATGAGCAGTTCTTC. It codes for CATSSTGTDSYNEQFF.

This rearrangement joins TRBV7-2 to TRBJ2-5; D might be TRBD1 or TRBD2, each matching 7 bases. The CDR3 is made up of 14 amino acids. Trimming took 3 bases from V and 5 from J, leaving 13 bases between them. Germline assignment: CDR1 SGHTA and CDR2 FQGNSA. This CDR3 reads CASSFRGGGETQYF. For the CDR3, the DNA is TGTGCCAGCAGCTTCAGGGGGGGCGGGGAGACCCAGTACTTC.

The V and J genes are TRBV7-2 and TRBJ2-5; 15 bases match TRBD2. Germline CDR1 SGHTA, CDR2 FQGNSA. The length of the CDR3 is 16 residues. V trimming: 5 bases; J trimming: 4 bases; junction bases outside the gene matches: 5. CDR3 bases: TGTGCCAGCAGCGGGGGACTAGCGGGGGGCGGAGAGACCCAGTACTTC. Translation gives CASSGGLAGGGETQYF.

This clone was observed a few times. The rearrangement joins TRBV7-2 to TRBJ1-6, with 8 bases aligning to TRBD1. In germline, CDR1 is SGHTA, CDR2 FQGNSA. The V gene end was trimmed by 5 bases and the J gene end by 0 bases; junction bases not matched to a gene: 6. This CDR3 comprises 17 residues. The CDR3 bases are TGTGCCAGCAGCCCAAGGACAGGGAGCTCCTATAATTCACCCCTCCACTTT. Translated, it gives CASSPRTGSSYNSPLHF.

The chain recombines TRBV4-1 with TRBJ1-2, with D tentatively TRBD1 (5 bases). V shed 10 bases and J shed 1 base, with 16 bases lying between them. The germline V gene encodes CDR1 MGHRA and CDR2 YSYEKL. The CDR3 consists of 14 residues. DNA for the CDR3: TGCGCCACCTTCGGGGCAGAAGGTAACTATGGCTACACCTTC. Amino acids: CATFGAEGNYGYTF.

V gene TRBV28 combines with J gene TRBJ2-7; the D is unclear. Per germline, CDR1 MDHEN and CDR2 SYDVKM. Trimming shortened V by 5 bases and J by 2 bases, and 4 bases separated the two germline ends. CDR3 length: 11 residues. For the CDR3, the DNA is TGTGCCAGCAGTGAGACCTACGAGCAGTACTTC. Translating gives CASSETYEQYF.

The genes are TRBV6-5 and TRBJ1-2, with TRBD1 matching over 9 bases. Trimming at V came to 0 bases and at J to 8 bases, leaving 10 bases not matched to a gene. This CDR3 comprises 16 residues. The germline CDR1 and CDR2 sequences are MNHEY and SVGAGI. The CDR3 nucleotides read TGTGCCAGCAGTTACTCGAGAAGCGGGACAGGGTACGGCTACACCTTC. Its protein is CASSYSRSGTGYGYTF.

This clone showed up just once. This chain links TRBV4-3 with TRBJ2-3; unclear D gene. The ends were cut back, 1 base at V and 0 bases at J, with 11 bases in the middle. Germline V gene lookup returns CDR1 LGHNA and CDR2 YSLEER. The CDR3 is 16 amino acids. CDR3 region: CASSQGNFLSTDTQYF. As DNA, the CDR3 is TGCGCCAGCAGCCAAGGGAACTTCCTTAGCACAGATACGCAGTATTTT.

CDR3 protein: CASSPPFGTGATEAFF. CDR3 sequence (DNA): TGTGCCAGCAGCCCCCCTTTCGGGACAGGGGCCACTGAAGCTTTCTTT. The chain is built from TRBV5-6 and TRBJ1-1; 10 bases are a match to TRBD1. The CDR3 is 16 amino acids. V lost 4 bases and J lost 4; bases outside the gene matches: 10. Germline assignment: CDR1 SGHDT and CDR2 YYEEEE.

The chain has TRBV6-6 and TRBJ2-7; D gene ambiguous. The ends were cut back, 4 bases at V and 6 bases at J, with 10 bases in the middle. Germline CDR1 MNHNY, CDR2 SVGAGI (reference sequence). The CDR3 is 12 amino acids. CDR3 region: CASSLEGREQYF. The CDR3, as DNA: TGTGCCAGCAGTTTGGAAGGGCGCGAGCAGTACTTC.

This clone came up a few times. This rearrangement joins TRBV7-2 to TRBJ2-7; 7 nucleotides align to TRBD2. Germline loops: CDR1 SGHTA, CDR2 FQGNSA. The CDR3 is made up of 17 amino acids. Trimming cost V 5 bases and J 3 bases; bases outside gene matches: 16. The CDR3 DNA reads TGTGCCAGCAGCCGTCCACAAGAGCTAGCGGCGGACTACGAGCAGTACTTC. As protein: CASSRPQELAADYEQYF.

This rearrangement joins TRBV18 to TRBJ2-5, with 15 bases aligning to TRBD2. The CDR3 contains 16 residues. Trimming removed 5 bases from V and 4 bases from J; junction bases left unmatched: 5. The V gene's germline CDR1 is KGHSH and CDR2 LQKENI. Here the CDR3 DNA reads TGTGCCAGCTCATCTCAGGGACTAGCGGGAGGAGAGACCCAGTACTTC. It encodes CASSSQGLAGGETQYF.